This record concerns one T cell receptor (beta chain) sequence. Clones were sequenced by immunoSEQ multiplex PCR, and TCRdb holds only the in-frame ones, with some missing. The sample carries around 30,000 clones, 60% to 85% recorded once. The data were taken from a study of T cells in narcolepsy. Germline V gene data show CDR1 as SGHNT and CDR2 as YYREEE (reference sequence). The CDR3 has 16 residues. The V and J ends lost 4 bases and 5 bases respectively, with 21 bases between them. The sequence came from a human donor in good health. Sequencing was done on a sample of memory (CD45RA-) CD4+ T cells from blood. V usage is TRBV5-4 and J usage is TRBJ2-5; D might be TRBD2 (5 bases). The CDR3 is CASSPRGAQSRETQYF. The CDR3 DNA reads TGTGCCAGCAGCCCCCGGGGTGCACAAAGCAGGGAGACCCAGTACTTC. Full variable domain (outside the CDR3, taken from reference TRBV5-4 and TRBJ2-5): ETGVTQSPTHLIKTRGQQVTLRCSSQSGHNTVSWYQQALGQGPQFIFQYYREEENGRGNFPPRFSGLQFPNYSSELNVNALELDDSALYLCASSPRGAQSRETQYFGPGTRLLVL.